This T cell receptor beta chain was identified in a study of T cell responses to AZD1222 COVID-19 vaccine. Clones were read by immunoSEQ multiplex PCR, and TCRdb kept only the in-frame ones, dropping some. The data show about 140,000 clones, with 70% to 90% seen just once and around 3.1% held by the top ten. This CDR3 region has 15 residues. Germline loops: CDR1 MDHEN, CDR2 SYDVKM. The V gene lost 5 bases and the J gene lost 2 bases, with 15 bases spanning the gap. The source was peripheral blood, collected 28 days after the second AZD1222 dose. This rearrangement joins TRBV28 to TRBJ1-1; TRBD1 might be the D (5 bases). This TCR came from an adult who received the AZD1222 COVID-19 vaccine. CDR3 nucleotides: TGTGCCAGCAGTCCCCGCAGGGCCGGAAACACTGAAGCTTTCTTT. It encodes CASSPRRAGNTEAFF.